A single sample gave rise to the 8 T cell receptor beta chains below, sequenced in a study of graft-versus-host responses after intestinal transplantation. Only in-frame clones appear in the TCRdb table, and some are missing; sequencing was by immunoSEQ multiplex PCR. The data show 8,000 to 10,000 clones, about 30% seen once. Plating combined approximately 200,000 CFSE-labeled responder cells with approximately 200,000 irradiated, violet-dye-labeled stimulator cells. This material consisted of alloreactive CD8+ T cells from a mixed lymphocyte reaction culture, taken before transplantation. Stated subset: CFSE-low proliferating T cells sorted from roughly six-day pre-transplant mixed lymphocyte reaction (GvH or HvG direction). All receptors derive from a human patient who was an organ donor for intestinal transplantation.

V usage is TRBV6-6 and J usage is TRBJ2-4; a possible D gene is TRBD1 (5 bases). The CDR3 is 12 amino acids. CDR1 MNHNY and CDR2 SVGAGI come from the germline V gene (reference sequence). V was cut by 5 bases and J by 3 bases, with 5 bases left in between. The DNA for the CDR3 is TGTGCCAGCAGTGACAGCAAAAACATTCAGTACTTC. It specifies CASSDSKNIQYF.

This rearrangement joins TRBV6-6 to TRBJ2-1; unclear D gene. CDR1 and CDR2 from the germline V gene are MNHNY and SVGAGI (reference sequence). CDR3 size: 11 residues. V was shortened by 2 bases and J by 10 bases, with 6 bases between the two germline ends. As DNA, the CDR3 is TGTGCCAGCAGTTACGGTGGGGAGCAGTTCTTC. This codes for CASSYGGEQFF.

This clone was counted between two and nine times. The chain is built from TRBV19 and TRBJ2-1; D not certain. The V and J ends lost 4 bases and 0 bases respectively, with 13 bases between them. This CDR3 contains 16 residues. Germline loops: CDR1 LNHDA, CDR2 SQIVND (reference sequence). Here the CDR3 reads CASSTDSMSSYNEQFF. Written as DNA, the CDR3 is TGTGCCAGTAGTACAGATTCTATGAGCTCCTACAATGAGCAGTTCTTC.

The chain has TRBV29-1 and TRBJ1-5; D is possibly TRBD1 (5 bases). This CDR3 contains 13 residues. Looked up from germline, CDR1 is SQVTM and CDR2 is ANQGSEA. With 4 bases removed from V and 5 bases from J, the gap between germline ends came to 12 bases. CDR3 amino acids: CSVAAGGYQPQHF. The CDR3 DNA reads TGCAGCGTTGCGGCGGGGGGATATCAGCCCCAGCATTTT.

For this clone: The junction departs from the called germline gene at one end, perhaps through a read error. This sample also contains other DNA sequences that code for the same CDR3. The chain links TRBV6-1 to TRBJ2-2; possibly TRBD2 for D (5 bases). CDR1 is MNHNS, CDR2 SASEGT, per germline. CDR3 length: 15 residues. The CDR3 nucleotides read TGTGCTAGCAGAGTAGGACTCATAAACACTGGGGAGCTGTTTTTT. Amino acid sequence: CASRVGLINTGELFF.

By its share, this clone is medium-sized. The chain carries TRBV5-1 and TRBJ2-7, with 11 bases that match TRBD1. Trimming cost V 2 bases and J 3 bases; bases outside gene matches: 1. Germline V CDR1 and CDR2: SGHRS, YFSETQ. CDR3 size: 14 residues. CDR3 coding DNA: TGCGCCAGCAGCTTCGGGACAGGGGGCTACGAGCAGTACTTC. The encoded protein is CASSFGTGGYEQYF.

The genes are TRBV7-9 and TRBJ2-3; D not resolved. In germline, CDR1 is SEHNR, CDR2 FQNEAQ (reference sequence). The V and J ends lost 1 base and 3 bases respectively, with 5 bases between them. The CDR3 is made up of 13 amino acids. CDR3 sequence: CASSLETTDTQYF. Here the CDR3 DNA reads TGTGCCAGCAGCTTAGAGACGACAGATACGCAGTATTTT.

The rearrangement joins TRBV27 to TRBJ1-1; the D is unclear. CDR3 length: 15 amino acids. Trimming shortened V by 5 bases and J by 2 bases, and 15 bases separated the two germline ends. The germline gives CDR1 MNHEY, CDR2 SMNVEV (reference sequence). CDR3 loop: CASSLGSNLNTEAFF. The CDR3 region has the DNA TGTGCCAGCAGTCTAGGGTCCAACCTTAACACTGAAGCTTTCTTT.